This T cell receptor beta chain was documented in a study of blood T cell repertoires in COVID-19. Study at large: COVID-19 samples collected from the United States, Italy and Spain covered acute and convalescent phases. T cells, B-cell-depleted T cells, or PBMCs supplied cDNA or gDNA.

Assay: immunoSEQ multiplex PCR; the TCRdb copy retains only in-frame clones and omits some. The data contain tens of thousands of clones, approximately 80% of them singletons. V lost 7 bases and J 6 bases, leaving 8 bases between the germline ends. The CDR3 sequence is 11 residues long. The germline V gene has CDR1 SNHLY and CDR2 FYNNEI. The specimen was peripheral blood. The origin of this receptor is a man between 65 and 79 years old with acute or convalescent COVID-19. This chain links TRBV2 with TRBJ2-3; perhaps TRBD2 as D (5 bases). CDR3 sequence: CASKVADTQYF. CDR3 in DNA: TGTGCCAGCAAGGTAGCGGATACGCAGTATTTT.